This TCR beta chain was recovered during a study of blood T cell repertoires in COVID-19. Germline CDR1 is KGHDR and CDR2 is SFDVKD. The V end lost 5 bases, the J end lost 2 bases, and 12 bases lay between the germline ends. This CDR3 comprises 15 residues. Original handling: How many nucleated cells were present was estimated from reference gene primer amplification. Libraries were prepared by immunoSEQ multiplex PCR; TCRdb keeps only in-frame clonotypes and omits some of them. V and J calls and clone size are given by that table; D and trimming were obtained from the DNA. The sample comprises roughly 250,000 clones, around 88% of which are singletons, and roughly 3.3% rests with the top ten.

The specimen was PBMCs or T cells enriched from blood (not recorded which). The clonotype originates from a woman in her thirties or forties with acute COVID-19. The chain has TRBV24-1 and TRBJ1-5; D may be TRBD1 (5 bases). The CDR3 DNA follows: TGTGCCACCAGTGGTAGGGGAATTGGCAATCAGCCCCAGCATTTT. This encodes CATSGRGIGNQPQHF.